This T cell receptor beta chain was identified during a study of CD8+CD57+ T cells in acquired aplastic anemia. In the case of this clonotype: Its antigen is unknown.

Study outcomes and limitations: Between patients and controls, around 31 CD8+ CDR3 sequences were found in common.

Genomic DNA acted as the template from which TCR beta VDJ combination and CDR3 sequence profiling were carried out. TCRdb processed the reads anew with MiXCR; each CDR3 protein has one entry. This table has a few hundred thousand distinct CDR3 sequences, approximately 55% appearing once. Germline V gene lookup returns CDR1 SEHNR and CDR2 FQNEAQ (reference sequence). The CDR3 extends over 14 amino acids. The V end lost 0 bases, the J end lost 2 bases, and 7 bases lay between the germline ends. The chain couples TRBV7-9 to TRBJ1-1; D gene ambiguous. The specimen was sorted CD4+, CD8+, or CD8+CD57+ T cells (not recorded which) from PBMCs. The source of this sequence is a human donor with severe aplastic anemia or a healthy control (not recorded which). The CDR3 nucleotides are TGTGCCAGCAGCTTAGCTGAGGTTAACACTGAAGCTTTCTTT. It encodes CASSLAEVNTEAFF.